This T cell receptor beta chain was found in a study of T cell repertoires in ileal Crohn's disease. Overall study context: About half of patients got postoperative therapy: 11 thiopurines, over 15 anti-TNF.

Trimming at V came to 5 bases and at J to 6 bases, leaving 5 bases not matched to a gene. The CDR3 is 13 residues long. Per the germline V gene, CDR1 is SGHAT and CDR2 is FQNNGV. Assay: immunoSEQ multiplex PCR; the TCRdb copy retains only in-frame clones and omits some. The sample contains about 5,500 clones, 80% of which appear only once. Adults with ileal or ileocolonic Crohn's disease and an indication for resection were eligible. Study-wide points: High-frequency clones were more common in sorted CD8 than CD4 cells. Clonal expansions were more frequent in active smokers than non-smokers at surgery.

As concerns this clone: The antigen remains undetermined.

The sequenced material came from ileal tissue. The clonotype comes from an adult with Crohn's disease. V and J are TRBV11-2 and TRBJ2-3, with TRBD2 identical over 7 bases. The CDR3 here is CASSPRLADTQYF. As DNA, the CDR3 is TGTGCCAGCAGCCCCAGACTAGCCGATACGCAGTATTTT.